One T cell receptor beta chain is described in this entry. Its antigen is currently unknown. These data originate in a study of T-cell reconstitution after alpha-beta-depleted transplantation in children. Overall study findings and caveats: T-cell numbers and diversity, one year after transplant, stemmed largely from T cells that were newly produced. As was reported, about two months after transplant, alpha-beta T cells came from several hundred expanded graft clones. Some patients' high day-60 TCRbeta diversity was attributed to recipient cells surviving conditioning.

Unique molecular identifiers tagged the TCRbeta library. From the PCR reads, TCRdb called clonotypes with MiXCR, one entry per CDR3 protein. This table has almost 600,000 distinct CDR3 sequences, 20% to 30% appearing once. Trimming cost V 0 bases and J 0 bases, with 9 bases left between them. Germline loops: CDR1 LNHNV, CDR2 YYDKDF (reference sequence). The CDR3 totals 16 residues. The origin of this receptor is a boy in the first two years of life with Wiskott-Aldrich syndrome, due to receive a stem cell transplant. The specimen was PBMCs, collected before TCRalphabeta/CD19-depleted stem cell transplant. The V gene is TRBV15, the J gene TRBJ2-1, with D perhaps TRBD1 (5 bases). CDR3 sequence reads: CATSREDISSYNEQFF. CDR3 sequence (DNA): TGTGCCACCAGCAGAGAGGACATAAGCTCCTACAATGAGCAGTTCTTC. The full variable domain, in which reference TRBV15 and TRBJ2-1 provide the parts outside the CDR3, is DAMVIQNPRYQVTQFGKPVTLSCSQTLNHNVMYWYQQKSSQAPKLLFHYYDKDFNNEADTPDNFQSRRPNTSFCFLDIRSPGLGDTAMYLCATSREDISSYNEQFFGPGTRLTVL.